The rows below give T cell receptor beta chains drawn from one sample of a study of blood T cell repertoires in COVID-19. TCRdb's copy holds only in-frame clones and misses some; the assay was immunoSEQ multiplex PCR. The sample contains 350,000 to 450,000 clones, around 89% of which appear only once. Sequences were obtained from PBMCs or T cells enriched from blood (not recorded which). Source of these receptors: a man aged 25 to 40 who had recovered from COVID-19. The conserved cysteine and the conserved F or W are not part of the CDR3 here. D genes are given only for firm matches.

V gene	D gene	CDR3 protein
TRBV30	.	ASREPNYGYT
TRBV21-1	.	ASGTSGRGGEQF
TRBV6-5	.	ASSLDSPGPLH
TRBV2	.	ASSERGITGELF
TRBV7-9	.	ASGANTEAF
TRBV18	.	ASSPRGSETQY
TRBV4-1	TRBD2	ASSQERRTSSYEQY
TRBV6-2/TRBV6-3	TRBD2	ASSYSGVPYEQY
TRBV7-9	TRBD1	ASSSRDRRTEAF
TRBV30	TRBD1	AWSRDDRAKY
TRBV9	.	ASSAIQGIGQPQH
TRBV5-4	.	ASTDRQPFSGANVLT
TRBV15	TRBD1	ATSRPGTEIVEKLF
TRBV15	TRBD2	ATSRTSGRDYEQY
TRBV28	TRBD2	ASSEAGVKYEQY
TRBV10-3	.	AISDPGTSNYGYT
TRBV5-4	.	ASSLQGAYEQY
TRBV15	TRBD2	ATSKDSTGLAIVNEQF
TRBV6-5	TRBD1	ASSLTGTGNHEQY
TRBV10-3	TRBD2	AISESGTSTDTQY
TRBV11-2	.	ASSLGGGARSPLH
TRBV27	TRBD2	ASRHSGTSEYNEQF
TRBV5-5	.	ASSLAWPLNTEAF
TRBV5-1	.	ASSSSQGSNYGYT
TRBV20-1	.	SARVVSEQF
TRBV28	.	ASSDPVGGDYGYT
TRBV9	TRBD2	ATKVERECVGAGELF
TRBV30	.	AWGEGSGVLLAF
TRBV18	TRBD1	ASSRRGQDPLMDEQY
TRBV3-1/TRBV3-2	TRBD1	ASSQPGQSYNEQF
TRBV15	TRBD2	ATSRFRTSGSENEQF
TRBV6-5	TRBD2	ASSLGLNYEQY
TRBV28	.	ASSIRLAYNEQF
TRBV19	TRBD1	ASSIIVGQGMNTEAF
TRBV19	.	ASSIGASDYEQY
TRBV5-4	TRBD1	ASSSGQVNTEAF
TRBV2	.	ASSEGGYTGELF
TRBV5-6	.	ASSFYDRPYEQY
TRBV4-1	TRBD2	ASSLPGLAGDTQY
TRBV6-6	.	ASSSFSTGANTEAF
TRBV10-3	.	ATALVGMETQY
TRBV5-1	.	ASSLDFVSYEQY
TRBV18	.	ASSPSSQGGGYT
TRBV19	.	ASSMAQGPPTNEKLF